Listed below are T cell receptor beta chains from one sample, sequenced in a study of yellow fever vaccine responses in identical twins. A single record per CDR3 protein comes from TCRdb applying MiXCR to the RT-PCR reads. The repertoire holds over 15,000 distinct CDR3 sequences, with just over 60% as singletons. Sequenced material: T cells from blood (PBMCs), unsorted or a sorted subset (not recorded which), taken before or after yellow fever vaccination (not recorded which). Receptor source: a woman aged 18-30 years who received the yellow fever vaccine. CDR3s include the opening cysteine and the closing phenylalanine or tryptophan. D genes are given only for firm matches. Clone size is not always given. Where it is, it says once, few, many or a class for expanded clones.

-	-	TRBV21-1	TRBJ2-3	17	TGTGCCAGCAGCAAAGTCAGTCTAGCGGGGGGCACAGATACGCAGTATTTT	CASSKVSLAGGTDTQYF
-	-	TRBV11-3	TRBJ2-7	14	TGTGCCAGCAGCTTAGACCCCAAATCCCCCGACCCGAACTTC	CASSLDPKSPDPNF
-	-	TRBV7-6	TRBJ1-5	14	TGTGCCAGCAGCTTCGGGGAGGGGGTCGGGCCCCAGCATTTT	CASSFGEGVGPQHF
-	-	TRBV13	TRBJ1-2	18	TGTGCCAGCAGCTTACCCCAGGGAACCGGACAGAGGAAGTATGGCTACACCTTC	CASSLPQGTGQRKYGYTF
few	TRBD1	TRBV7-6	TRBJ2-3	14	TGTGCCAGCAGCATAGACAGGGGGACAGATACGCAGTATTTT	CASSIDRGTDTQYF
once	TRBD2	TRBV6-1	TRBJ2-1	15	TGTGCCAGCGAATTGAGCGGGGGGGCCAGTAATGAGCAGTTCTTC	CASELSGGASNEQFF
-	TRBD2	TRBV4-2	TRBJ2-3	16	TGTGCCAGCAGCCAAGAAGCGGGGGGGCTTGCAGATACGCAGTATTTT	CASSQEAGGLADTQYF
once	-	TRBV29-1	TRBJ1-2	12	TGCAGCGCTACGGACAGTGCCCATGGCTACACCTTC	CSATDSAHGYTF
-	-	TRBV11-1	TRBJ2-7	12	-	CASSFDSGVPLF
once	-	TRBV24-1	TRBJ2-1	16	TGTGCCACCAGTGATTTGTCCGCCTCCACCTACAATGAGCAGTTCTTC	CATSDLSASTYNEQFF
few	-	TRBV5-1	TRBJ1-1	13	TGCGCCAGCGGAGATCTGTTGAACACTGAAGCTTTCTTT	CASGDLLNTEAFF
-	TRBD1	TRBV6-1	TRBJ2-1	14	TGTGCCACCCAGGGACAGAATACCTACAATGAGCAGTTCTTC	CATQGQNTYNEQFF
few	-	TRBV29-1	TRBJ1-5	13	TGCAGCGTTAGCCGGGGCCTTGAACAGCCCCAGCATTTT	CSVSRGLEQPQHF
-	-	TRBV4-1	TRBJ1-3	15	TGCGCCAGCAGCCCCCGTGGGGTCTCTGGAAACACCATATATTTT	CASSPRGVSGNTIYF
few	TRBD2	TRBV20-1	TRBJ2-1	13	TGCAGTGCTCAAGGACTAGGCAACAATGAGCAGTTCTTC	CSAQGLGNNEQFF
-	-	TRBV2	TRBJ1-5	14	TGTGCCAGCAGTGTGGCAGCTCCTGATCAGCCCCAGCATTTT	CASSVAAPDQPQHF
-	-	TRBV28	TRBJ2-3	13	TGTGCCAGCAGTTTACTCAGCACAGATACGCAGTATTTT	CASSLLSTDTQYF